The 4 T cell receptor beta chains below all came from one sample that was sequenced in a study of blood T cell repertoires in COVID-19. Here immunoSEQ multiplex PCR was the method, and the copy in TCRdb shows in-frame clones only, minus some. The repertoire holds 35,000 to 45,000 clones, with more than 70% as singletons. The material sequenced was peripheral blood. The receptors come from a human donor in a cohort sampled during active COVID-19.

This chain links TRBV21-1 with TRBJ1-1; the table calls TRBD1, which could not be checked here. TRBV21-1 is labeled a pseudogene. The CDR3 loop spans 15 amino acids. The CDR3 protein is CASSKEDSKNTEAFF. The CDR3 DNA reads TGTGCCAGCAGCAAAGAGGACAGCAAAAACACTGAAGCTTTCTTT.

This sequence joins TRBV27 and TRBJ2-5; 7 nucleotides agree with TRBD1. The V segment lost 4 bases and the J segment 1 base; nucleotides outside the gene matches: 12. The CDR3 extends over 17 amino acids. CDR1 and CDR2 (germline): MNHEY, SMNVEV (reference sequence). CDR3 residues: CASSYRGSQASQETQYF. CDR3 bases: TGTGCCAGCAGTTACAGGGGTTCTCAAGCCAGCCAAGAGACCCAGTACTTC.

The J gene is TRBJ2-7, the V gene TRBV27, with D perhaps matching TRBD1 (6 bases). This CDR3 contains 14 residues. Between the trimmed V and J ends, which lost 5 bases and 1 base, there was a span of 12 bases. Germline V gives CDR1 MNHEY, CDR2 SMNVEV (reference sequence). In DNA form, the CDR3 reads TGTGCCAGCAGTCCAACAGGGTTTTCCTACGAGCAGTACTTC. It is translated as CASSPTGFSYEQYF.

The chain carries TRBV6-2 or TRBV6-3 and TRBJ2-1; the D gene is possibly TRBD2 (5 bases). Germline V gene sequence: CDR1 MNHEY, CDR2 SVGEGT. This CDR3 has 13 residues. V lost 4 bases and J 8 bases, leaving 12 bases between the germline ends. CDR3 sequence: CASSFRFGDEQFF. CDR3 bases: TGTGCCAGCAGTTTCCGTTTCGGGGATGAGCAGTTCTTC.